This T cell receptor (beta chain) was observed in a study of identical twins. Using its own MiXCR run on the 5' RACE reads, TCRdb lists one record per CDR3 protein. This sample carries 400,000 to 500,000 distinct CDR3 sequences, roughly an eighth of them seen once, and the ten largest clones take more than 0.8%. The sample holds many counts of this clonotype. What it recognizes is unknown. Relative to the germline gene, one junction end is altered; a read error may explain this. Germline loops: CDR1 SEHNR, CDR2 FQNEAQ (reference sequence). The CDR3 covers 15 residues. Study results and limitations: Modelling approaches yielded underestimates of out-of-frame TCR alpha sharing between monozygotic twins.

The sample was also reused in another study, on yellow fever vaccine responses in identical twins.

The clonotype originates from a woman younger than 35 in good health. The sequenced sample was CD4+ T cells sorted from blood. V usage is TRBV7-9 and J usage is TRBJ2-4, with 10 bases lining up with TRBD2. CDR3 sequence reads: CASSLAGDPQNIQYF. In DNA form, the CDR3 reads TGTGCCAGCAGCCTAGCGGGAGATCCCCAAAACATTCAGTACTTC.